The 15 T cell receptor beta chains presented below share a single source sample, sequenced in a study of OX40 agonist ivuxolimab in advanced cancers. TCRdb keeps only in-frame clones here, not all; method: immunoSEQ multiplex PCR. This sample carries around 62,000 clones, 89% of them seen once, and the ten largest clones take 9% to 15%. This specimen was CD4+ or CD8+ T cells sorted from blood, taken in a trial of the OX40 agonist ivuxolimab. The receptors stem from an adult with an advanced solid tumor such as melanoma, head and neck, liver or kidney cancer.

The CDR3 coding sequence is TGTGCCAGCAGCGGGGGGTTTGAGGGGAACTATGGCTACACCTTC. Its translation: CASSGGFEGNYGYTF. The V call is TRBV9, the J call TRBJ1-2; TRBD1 might be the D (5 bases). V lost 3 bases to trimming and J lost 2 bases, with 14 bases between them. The CDR3 spans 15 residues. The germline CDR1 and CDR2 sequences are SGDLS and YYNGEE.

The chain links TRBV6-6 to TRBJ1-1; D gene uncertain. Germline-derived CDR1 and CDR2 are MNHNY and SVGAGI (reference sequence). The ends were cut back, 8 bases at V and 1 base at J, with 8 bases in the middle. The CDR3 contains 12 residues. The CDR3 reads CASRLRNTEAFF. The DNA of the CDR3 is TGTGCCAGCCGCTTAAGGAACACTGAAGCTTTCTTT.

The V gene is TRBV29-1, the J gene TRBJ1-3, with a possible D match to TRBD1 (5 bases). This CDR3 contains 20 residues. Germline CDR1 reads SQVTM; CDR2 reads ANQGSEA. V was clipped by 0 bases and J by 4 bases, with 28 bases between them. CDR3 sequence: CSVEDRTDTSNVLLGNTIYF. CDR3 coding DNA: TGCAGCGTTGAAGACCGTACGGACACGTCAAACGTACTACTGGGAAACACCATATATTTT. The complete variable domain, with remaining parts taken from reference TRBV29-1 and TRBJ1-3, reads SAVISQKPSRDICQRGTSLTIQCQVDSQVTMMFWYRQQPGQSLTLIATANQGSEATYESGFVIDKFPISRPNLTFSTLTVSNMSPEDSSIYLCSVEDRTDTSNVLLGNTIYFGEGSWLTVV.

The chain couples TRBV27 to TRBJ2-1; 7 bases map to TRBD2. The J segment lost 6 bases and the V segment lost 2 bases, leaving 7 bases of the junction unmatched. Germline V gene lookup returns CDR1 MNHEY and CDR2 SMNVEV (reference sequence). This CDR3 has 15 amino acids. In DNA, the CDR3 is TGTGCCAGCAGTTTAGCGGTCGCTAGCGGCAATGAGCAGTTCTTC. It codes for CASSLAVASGNEQFF.

This clone occurred once. This chain connects TRBV7-8 to TRBJ1-1, with a tentative D call TRBD1 (6 bases). The V end lost 2 bases, the J end lost 0 bases, and 13 bases lay between the germline ends. CDR3 size: 16 residues. The germline V gene encodes CDR1 SGHVS and CDR2 FQNEAQ. The DNA for the CDR3 is TGTGCCAGCAGCTTAACCGCAGGGGCTATGAACACTGAAGCTTTCTTT. This sequence encodes CASSLTAGAMNTEAFF.

This clone came up once. The chain joins TRBV11-2 to TRBJ2-1; no definite D call. CDR3 length: 15 residues. Looked up from germline, CDR1 is SGHAT and CDR2 is FQNNGV. The ends were cut back, 0 bases at V and 4 bases at J, with 10 bases in the middle. The CDR3 DNA reads as TGTGCCAGCAGCTTAGAAGTGTCAGTTTACAATGAGCAGTTCTTC. The encoded protein is CASSLEVSVYNEQFF.

The chain uses TRBV29-1 and TRBJ2-1, with 10 bases fitting TRBD2. From germline, CDR1 is SQVTM and CDR2 ANQGSEA. CDR3 length equals 18 residues. V lost 7 bases and J lost 0; bases outside the gene matches: 15. The CDR3 spells CSAEGSLAGVNSYNEQFF. Here the CDR3 DNA reads TGCAGCGCCGAGGGTAGTCTAGCGGGAGTTAACTCCTACAATGAGCAGTTCTTC.

The count of this clone is one. The chain employs TRBV10-3 and TRBJ2-7, with D possibly TRBD2 on 5 matching bases. The V and J ends lost 5 bases and 3 bases respectively, with 8 bases between them. This CDR3 is built from 12 residues. Germline CDR1 and CDR2: ENHRY and SYGVKD. The CDR3 reads CAISSGFYEQYV. CDR3 coding DNA: TGTGCCATCAGTAGCGGATTCTACGAGCAGTACGTC.

This chain uses TRBV9 with TRBJ2-1, with 13 bases fitting TRBD2. The V gene end was trimmed by 4 bases and the J gene end by 1 base; junction bases not matched to a gene: 5. The CDR3 runs to 17 residues. Germline loops: CDR1 SGDLS, CDR2 YYNGEE. The CDR3 sequence is CASSHPTSGRSYNEQFF. The CDR3 bases are TGTGCCAGCAGCCACCCGACTAGCGGGAGGTCCTACAATGAGCAGTTCTTC. The variable domain in full, completed from reference TRBV9 and TRBJ2-1, reads DSGVTQTPKHLITATGQRVTLRCSPRSGDLSVYWYQQSLDQGLQFLIQYYNGEERAKGNILERFSAQQFPDLHSELNLSSLELGDSALYFCASSHPTSGRSYNEQFFGPGTRLTVL.

Written as DNA, the CDR3 is TGTGCCTGCCGTGGAGCCCCTGACTATGGCTACACCTTC. Protein product: CACRGAPDYGYTF. The chain combines TRBV27 with TRBJ1-2, with no clear D. Per the germline V gene, CDR1 is MNHEY and CDR2 is SMNVEV (reference sequence). V lost 11 bases, J lost 3 bases, and 16 bases lay in between. CDR3 length equals 13 residues.

The chain uses TRBV9 and TRBJ1-3; unclear D gene. The CDR3 contains 16 residues. The V end was cut by 0 bases, the J end by 3 bases, with 13 bases between. CDR1 is SGDLS and CDR2 is YYNGEE in the germline V gene. The CDR3 coding sequence is TGTGCCAGCAGCGTAGGAACAGATTATGTTGGAAACACCATATATTTT. Residues: CASSVGTDYVGNTIYF.

The chain has TRBV27 and TRBJ2-7; D is perhaps TRBD1 or TRBD2 (6 bases each). The length of the CDR3 is 14 residues. V gave up 0 bases and J gave up 5 bases, with 11 bases separating them. Germline V gene sequence: CDR1 MNHEY, CDR2 SMNVEV (reference sequence). The CDR3 loop is CASSLSGGLNEQYF. CDR3 nucleotides: TGTGCCAGCAGTTTATCAGGGGGGTTGAACGAGCAGTACTTC.

This chain joins TRBV19 and TRBJ1-1; D remains ambiguous. V lost 3 bases and J lost 0, with 11 bases in between. Germline CDR1 and CDR2: LNHDA and SQIVND (reference sequence). The CDR3 length is 15 residues. The CDR3 bases are TGTGCCAGTAGTATCGTGGGCCCTTTGAACACTGAAGCTTTCTTT. Translation gives CASSIVGPLNTEAFF. Full variable domain (outside the CDR3, taken from reference TRBV19 and TRBJ1-1): DGGITQSPKYLFRKEGQNVTLSCEQNLNHDAMYWYRQDPGQGLRLIYYSQIVNDFQKGDIAEGYSVSREKKESFPLTVTSAQKNPTAFYLCASSIVGPLNTEAFFGQGTRLTVV.

The chain links TRBV14 to TRBJ2-2; 7 positions agree with TRBD2. The CDR3 sequence is 15 residues long. Trimming at V came to 4 bases and at J to 4 bases, leaving 6 bases not matched to a gene. Germline loops: CDR1 SGHDN, CDR2 FVKESK. The CDR3 DNA sequence: TGTGCCAGCAGCCCTTCGGGGGGATTCACCGGGGAGCTGTTTTTT. This encodes CASSPSGGFTGELFF.

A single count supports this clone. This chain links TRBV10-3 with TRBJ2-1, with 11 bases lining up with TRBD1. V was pared by 6 bases and J by 8 bases, with 21 bases of the junction left unmatched. The CDR3 is made up of 19 amino acids. CDR1 and CDR2 (germline): ENHRY, SYGVKD. The chain's CDR3 is CAISEDRGPSGGPVHEQFF. DNA for the CDR3: TGTGCCATCAGCGAGGACAGGGGGCCTTCGGGAGGGCCAGTCCATGAGCAGTTCTTC.